This TCR beta chain derives from a study of blood T cell repertoires in COVID-19. Original methodology: Scientists estimated how many nucleated cells there were by amplifying reference gene primers. Measured with immunoSEQ multiplex PCR; TCRdb has only the in-frame clones, and not every one. The D gene and trimming were derived from the DNA, and the V and J assignments and clone size from that table. The sample has roughly 150,000 clones, about 83% seen once. Germline V gene data show CDR1 as KGHDR and CDR2 as SFDVKD. The CDR3 has 16 amino acids. With V trimmed by 3 bases and J by 2 bases, 6 bases remained unmatched.

Sequencing input: peripheral blood. This receptor was taken from a human donor in a cohort sampled during active COVID-19. V usage is TRBV24-1 and J usage is TRBJ2-7, with 10 bases identical to TRBD1. Here the CDR3 DNA reads TGTGCCACCAGTGATCGGACAGGGGGGTCCCCCTACGAGCAGTACTTC. The encoded protein is CATSDRTGGSPYEQYF.